A single TCR beta chain is shown here with its context. Its antigen is not known. Germline loops: CDR1 SGHRS, CDR2 YFSETQ. The CDR3 loop spans 15 amino acids. The germline V and J ends were trimmed by 2 bases and 1 base, with 12 bases remaining between them. The sample belongs to a study of CD8+CD57+ T cells in acquired aplastic anemia. Profiling of TCR beta VDJ combinations and CDR3 sequences used genomic DNA as template. TCRdb ran MiXCR on the reads and lists one entry per CDR3 protein. The sample carries just over 450,000 distinct CDR3 sequences, roughly 34% recorded once. Those patients picked for sequencing had displayed CD8+CD57+ cell expansion on flow cytometry. As a group, the patients uniformly had severe acquired aplastic anemia. Receipt of therapy had not occurred in any patient by the time of blood sampling. Study-level points and caveats: Both patients and controls carried the same twenty-nine CD8+ CDR3 sequences. For CD8+ Simpson's diversity, patients and controls showed no significant difference.

This TCR derives from a human donor with aplastic anemia. V gene TRBV5-1 combines with J gene TRBJ1-1; D remains ambiguous. The sequenced sample was sorted CD4+, CD8+, or CD8+CD57+ T cells (not recorded which) from PBMCs. The CDR3 bases are TGCGCCAGCAGCTTCAGTCCTGGTAGGAACACTGAAGCTTTCTTT. Its protein product is CASSFSPGRNTEAFF.